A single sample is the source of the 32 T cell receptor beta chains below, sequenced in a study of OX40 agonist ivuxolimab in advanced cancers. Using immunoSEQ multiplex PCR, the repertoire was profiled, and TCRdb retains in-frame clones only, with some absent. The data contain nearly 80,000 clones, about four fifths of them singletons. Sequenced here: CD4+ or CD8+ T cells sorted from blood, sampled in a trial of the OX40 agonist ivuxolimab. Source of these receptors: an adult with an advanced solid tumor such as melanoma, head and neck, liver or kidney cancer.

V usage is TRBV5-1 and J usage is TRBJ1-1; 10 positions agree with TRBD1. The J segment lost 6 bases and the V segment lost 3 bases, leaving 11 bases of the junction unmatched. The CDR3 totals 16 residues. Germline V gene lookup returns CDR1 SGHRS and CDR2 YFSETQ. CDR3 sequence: CASSSLMDRGAAEAFF. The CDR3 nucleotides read TGCGCCAGCAGCTCCCTTATGGACAGGGGGGCCGCTGAAGCTTTCTTT.

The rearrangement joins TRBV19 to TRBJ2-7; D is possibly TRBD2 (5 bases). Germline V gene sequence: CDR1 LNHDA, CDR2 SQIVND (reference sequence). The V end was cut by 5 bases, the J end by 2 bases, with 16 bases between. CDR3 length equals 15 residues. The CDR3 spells CASSRYGDPTYEQYF. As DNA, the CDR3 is TGTGCCAGTAGTCGGTACGGGGATCCTACCTACGAGCAGTACTTC.

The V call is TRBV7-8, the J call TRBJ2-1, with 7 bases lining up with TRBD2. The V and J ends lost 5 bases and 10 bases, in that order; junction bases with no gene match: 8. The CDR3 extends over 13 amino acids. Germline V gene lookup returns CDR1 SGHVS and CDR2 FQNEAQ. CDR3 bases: TGTGCCAGCAGCCTCCGACTAGCCAGCGAGCAGTTCTTC. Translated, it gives CASSLRLASEQFF.

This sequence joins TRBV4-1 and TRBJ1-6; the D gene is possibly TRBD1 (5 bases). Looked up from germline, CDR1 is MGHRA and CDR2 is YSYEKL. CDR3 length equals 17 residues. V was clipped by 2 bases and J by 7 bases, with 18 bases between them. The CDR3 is CASSQSLIRGFNSPLHF. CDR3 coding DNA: TGCGCCAGCAGCCAATCCCTAATCCGGGGGTTCAATTCACCCCTCCACTTT.

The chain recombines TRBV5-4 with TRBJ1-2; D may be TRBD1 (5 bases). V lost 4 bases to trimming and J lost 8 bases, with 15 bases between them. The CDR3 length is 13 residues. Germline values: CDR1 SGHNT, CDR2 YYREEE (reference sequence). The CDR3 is CASSGTRRWGYTF. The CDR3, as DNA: TGTGCCAGCAGCGGGACCCGCCGGTGGGGCTACACCTTC.

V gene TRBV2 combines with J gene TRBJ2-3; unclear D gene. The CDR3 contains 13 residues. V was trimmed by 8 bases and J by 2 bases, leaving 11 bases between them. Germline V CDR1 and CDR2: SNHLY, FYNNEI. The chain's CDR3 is CASQRAFTDTQYF. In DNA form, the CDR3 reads TGTGCCAGCCAAAGGGCCTTCACAGATACGCAGTATTTT.

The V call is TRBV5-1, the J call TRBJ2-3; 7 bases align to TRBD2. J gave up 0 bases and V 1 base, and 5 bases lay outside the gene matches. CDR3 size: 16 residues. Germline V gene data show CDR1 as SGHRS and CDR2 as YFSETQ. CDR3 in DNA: TGCGCCAGCAGCTTGATGTCTAGCGGAAGCACAGATACGCAGTATTTT. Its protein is CASSLMSSGSTDTQYF.

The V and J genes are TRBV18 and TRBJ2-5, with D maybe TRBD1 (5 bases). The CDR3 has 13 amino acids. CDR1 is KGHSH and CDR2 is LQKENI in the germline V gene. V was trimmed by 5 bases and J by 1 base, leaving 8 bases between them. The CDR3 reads CASSDSLQETQYF. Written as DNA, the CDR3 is TGTGCCAGCTCAGACAGCCTCCAAGAGACCCAGTACTTC.

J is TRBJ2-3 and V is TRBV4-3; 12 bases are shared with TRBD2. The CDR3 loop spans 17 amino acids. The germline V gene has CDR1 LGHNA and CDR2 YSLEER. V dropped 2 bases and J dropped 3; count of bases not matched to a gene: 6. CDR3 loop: CASSQQLAGGGTDTQYF. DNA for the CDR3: TGCGCCAGCAGCCAACAACTAGCGGGAGGAGGGACAGATACGCAGTATTTT.

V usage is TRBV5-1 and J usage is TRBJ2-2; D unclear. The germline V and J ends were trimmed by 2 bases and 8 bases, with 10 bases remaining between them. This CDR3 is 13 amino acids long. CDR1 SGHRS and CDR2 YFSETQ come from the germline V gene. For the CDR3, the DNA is TGCGCCAGCAGCTTCTACTCCATGGGGGAGCTGTTTTTT. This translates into CASSFYSMGELFF.

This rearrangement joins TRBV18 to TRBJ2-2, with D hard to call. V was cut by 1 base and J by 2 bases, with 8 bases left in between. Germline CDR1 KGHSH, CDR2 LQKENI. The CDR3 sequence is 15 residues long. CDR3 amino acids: CASSPRETNTGELFF. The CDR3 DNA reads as TGTGCCAGCTCACCACGAGAGACTAACACCGGGGAGCTGTTTTTT.

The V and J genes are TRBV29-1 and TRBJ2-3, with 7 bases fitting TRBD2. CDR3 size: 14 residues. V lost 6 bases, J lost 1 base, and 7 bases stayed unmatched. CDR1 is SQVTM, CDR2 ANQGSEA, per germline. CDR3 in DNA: TGCAGCGTCCCACCCCGGGGGGGCACAGATACGCAGTATTTT. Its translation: CSVPPRGGTDTQYF.

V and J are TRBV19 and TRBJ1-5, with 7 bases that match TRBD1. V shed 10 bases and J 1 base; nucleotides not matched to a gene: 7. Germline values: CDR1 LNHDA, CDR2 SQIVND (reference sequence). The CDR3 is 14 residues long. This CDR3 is CATTGANSNQPQHF. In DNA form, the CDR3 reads TGTGCCACAACAGGGGCGAACAGCAATCAGCCCCAGCATTTT.

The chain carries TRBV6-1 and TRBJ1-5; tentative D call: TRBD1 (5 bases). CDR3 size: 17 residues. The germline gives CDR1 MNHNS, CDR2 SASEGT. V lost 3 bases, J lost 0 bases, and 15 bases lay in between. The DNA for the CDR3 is TGTGCCAGCAGTGAGTTTCAGGGAGCGAATAGCAATCAGCCCCAGCATTTT. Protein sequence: CASSEFQGANSNQPQHF.

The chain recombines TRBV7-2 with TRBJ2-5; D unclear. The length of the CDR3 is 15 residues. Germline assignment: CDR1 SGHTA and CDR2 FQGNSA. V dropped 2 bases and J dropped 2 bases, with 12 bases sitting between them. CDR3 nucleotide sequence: TGTGCCAGCAGCTTATTGCAGCGTCTTCAAGAGACCCAGTACTTC. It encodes CASSLLQRLQETQYF.

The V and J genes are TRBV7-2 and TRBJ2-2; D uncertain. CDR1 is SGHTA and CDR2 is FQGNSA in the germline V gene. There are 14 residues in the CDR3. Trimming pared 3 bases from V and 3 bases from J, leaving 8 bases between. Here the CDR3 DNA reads TGTGCCAGCAGCTTGGCCGGTGACACCGGGGAGCTGTTTTTT. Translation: CASSLAGDTGELFF.

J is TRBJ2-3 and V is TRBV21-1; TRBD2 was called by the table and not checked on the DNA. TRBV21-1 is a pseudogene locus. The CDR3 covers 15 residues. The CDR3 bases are TGTGCCAGCTTGTTAGCGGGGGCCAGCACAGATACGCAGTATTTT. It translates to CASLLAGASTDTQYF.

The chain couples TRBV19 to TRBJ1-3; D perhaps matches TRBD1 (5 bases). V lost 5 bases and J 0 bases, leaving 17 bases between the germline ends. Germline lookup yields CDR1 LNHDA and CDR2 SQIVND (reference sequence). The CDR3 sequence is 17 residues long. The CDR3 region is CASSSLPQGSSGNTIYF. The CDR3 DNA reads TGTGCCAGTAGTTCGTTGCCCCAGGGATCCTCTGGAAACACCATATATTTT.

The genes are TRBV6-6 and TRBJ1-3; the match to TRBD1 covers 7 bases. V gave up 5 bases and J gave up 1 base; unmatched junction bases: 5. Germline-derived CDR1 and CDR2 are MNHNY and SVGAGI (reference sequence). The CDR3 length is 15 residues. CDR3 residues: CASSPGTESGNTIYF. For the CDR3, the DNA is TGTGCCAGCAGTCCCGGGACAGAATCTGGAAACACCATATATTTT.

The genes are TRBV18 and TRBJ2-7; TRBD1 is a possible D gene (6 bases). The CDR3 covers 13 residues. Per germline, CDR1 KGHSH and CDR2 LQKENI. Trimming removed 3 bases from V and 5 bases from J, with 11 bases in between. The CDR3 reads CASSPNRADEQYF. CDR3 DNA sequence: TGTGCCAGCTCACCTAACAGGGCTGACGAGCAGTACTTC. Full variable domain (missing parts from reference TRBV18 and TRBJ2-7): NAGVMQNPRHLVRRRGQEARLRCSPMKGHSHVYWYRQLPEEGLKFMVYLQKENIIDESGMPKERFSAEFPKEGPSILRIQQVVRGDSAAYFCASSPNRADEQYFGPGTRLTVT.

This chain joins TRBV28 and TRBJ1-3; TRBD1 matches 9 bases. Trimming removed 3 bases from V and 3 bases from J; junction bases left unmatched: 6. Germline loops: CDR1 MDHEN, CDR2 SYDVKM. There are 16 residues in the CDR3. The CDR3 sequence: CASSFVLTGGGNTIYF. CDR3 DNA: TGTGCCAGCAGTTTCGTCTTGACAGGGGGTGGAAACACCATATATTTT.

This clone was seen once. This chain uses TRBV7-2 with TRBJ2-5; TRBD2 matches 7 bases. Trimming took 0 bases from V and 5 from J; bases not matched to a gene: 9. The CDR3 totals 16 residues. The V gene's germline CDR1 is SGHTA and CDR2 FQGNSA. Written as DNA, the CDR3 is TGTGCCAGCAGCTTAGCGGCTAGCGGAGGTTGGGAGACCCAGTACTTC. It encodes CASSLAASGGWETQYF.

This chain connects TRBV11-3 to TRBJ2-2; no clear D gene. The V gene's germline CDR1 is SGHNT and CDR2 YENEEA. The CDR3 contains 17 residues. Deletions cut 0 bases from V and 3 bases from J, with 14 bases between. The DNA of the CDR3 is TGTGCCAGCAGCTTAGATAACGTAGGATTGGACACCGGGGAGCTGTTTTTT. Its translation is CASSLDNVGLDTGELFF.

The CDR3, as DNA: TGTGCCAGCAGCGCGGACGGACACTATGGCTACACCTTC. This encodes CASSADGHYGYTF. The V call is TRBV5-4, the J call TRBJ1-2; D ambiguous. The CDR3 sequence is 13 residues long. CDR1 and CDR2 from the germline V gene are SGHNT and YYREEE (reference sequence). The V gene lost 4 bases and the J gene lost 3 bases, with 10 bases spanning the gap.

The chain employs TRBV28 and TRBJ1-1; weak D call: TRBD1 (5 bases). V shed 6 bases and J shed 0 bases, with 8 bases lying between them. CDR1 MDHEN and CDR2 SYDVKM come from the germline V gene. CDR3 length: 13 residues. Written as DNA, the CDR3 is TGTGCCAGCAGAGGGGATCTGAACACTGAAGCTTTCTTT. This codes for CASRGDLNTEAFF.

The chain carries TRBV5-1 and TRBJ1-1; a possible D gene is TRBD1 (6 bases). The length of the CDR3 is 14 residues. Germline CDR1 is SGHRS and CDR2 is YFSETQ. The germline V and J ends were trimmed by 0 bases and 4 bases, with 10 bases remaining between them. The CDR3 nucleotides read TGCGCCAGCAGCTTGGGGGCCAGGGGCACTGAAGCTTTCTTT. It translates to CASSLGARGTEAFF.

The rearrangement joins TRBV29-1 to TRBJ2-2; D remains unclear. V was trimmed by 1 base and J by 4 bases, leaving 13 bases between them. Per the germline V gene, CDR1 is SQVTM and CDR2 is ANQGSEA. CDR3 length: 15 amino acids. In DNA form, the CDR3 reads TGCAGCGTTGAAGGAAGGGCCCATTCCACCGGGGAGCTGTTTTTT. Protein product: CSVEGRAHSTGELFF.

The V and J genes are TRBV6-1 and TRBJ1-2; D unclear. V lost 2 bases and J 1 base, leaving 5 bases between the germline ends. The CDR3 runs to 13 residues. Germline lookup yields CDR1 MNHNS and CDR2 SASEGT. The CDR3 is CASSETDNYGYTF. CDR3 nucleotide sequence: TGTGCCAGCAGTGAAACGGATAACTATGGCTACACCTTC.

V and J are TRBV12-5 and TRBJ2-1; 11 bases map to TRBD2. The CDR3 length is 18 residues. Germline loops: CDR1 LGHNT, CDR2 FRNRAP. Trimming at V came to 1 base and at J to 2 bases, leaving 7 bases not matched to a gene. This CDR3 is CASGLAPGLAVAYNEQFF. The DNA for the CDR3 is TGTGCTAGTGGTTTGGCTCCGGGACTAGCGGTGGCCTACAATGAGCAGTTCTTC.

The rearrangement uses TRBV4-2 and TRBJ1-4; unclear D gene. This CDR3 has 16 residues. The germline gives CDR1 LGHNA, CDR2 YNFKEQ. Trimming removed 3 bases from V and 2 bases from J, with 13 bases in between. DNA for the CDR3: TGTGCCAGCAGCCATTCCGACCGATACACTAATGAAAAACTGTTTTTT. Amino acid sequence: CASSHSDRYTNEKLFF.

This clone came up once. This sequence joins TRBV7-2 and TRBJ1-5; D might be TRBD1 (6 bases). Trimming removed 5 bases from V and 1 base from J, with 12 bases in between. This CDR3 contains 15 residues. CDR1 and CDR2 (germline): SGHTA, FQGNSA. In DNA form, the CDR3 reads TGTGCCAGCAGCACCGGGGGCACAAGCAATCAGCCCCAGCATTTT. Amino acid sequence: CASSTGGTSNQPQHF.

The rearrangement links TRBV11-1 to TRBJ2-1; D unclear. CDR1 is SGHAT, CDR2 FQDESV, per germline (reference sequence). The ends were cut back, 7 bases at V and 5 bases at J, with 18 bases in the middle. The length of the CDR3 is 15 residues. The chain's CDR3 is CASNNPDGGNNEQFF. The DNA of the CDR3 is TGTGCCAGCAATAATCCGGACGGCGGCAACAATGAGCAGTTCTTC.